This T cell receptor (beta chain) appears in the sequencing data of a study of T cell responses to AZD1222 COVID-19 vaccine. The table came from immunoSEQ multiplex PCR; TCRdb's copy has only in-frame clones and leaves some out. The table shows 150,000 to 200,000 clones, with under 95% occurring only once. Germline-derived CDR1 and CDR2 are SNHLY and FYNNEI. The CDR3 sequence is 21 residues long. V lost 6 bases, J lost 6 bases, and 26 bases stayed unmatched. The chain employs TRBV2 and TRBJ2-1; 10 nucleotides agree with TRBD2. The source was peripheral blood, collected on day 0 of AZD1222 vaccination. This sequence was found in an adult in good health. This CDR3 is CASSARGGAGGPPNESNEQFF. CDR3 DNA: TGTGCCAGCAGCGCGAGGGGGGGAGCGGGAGGGCCCCCCAATGAGTCCAATGAGCAGTTCTTC.